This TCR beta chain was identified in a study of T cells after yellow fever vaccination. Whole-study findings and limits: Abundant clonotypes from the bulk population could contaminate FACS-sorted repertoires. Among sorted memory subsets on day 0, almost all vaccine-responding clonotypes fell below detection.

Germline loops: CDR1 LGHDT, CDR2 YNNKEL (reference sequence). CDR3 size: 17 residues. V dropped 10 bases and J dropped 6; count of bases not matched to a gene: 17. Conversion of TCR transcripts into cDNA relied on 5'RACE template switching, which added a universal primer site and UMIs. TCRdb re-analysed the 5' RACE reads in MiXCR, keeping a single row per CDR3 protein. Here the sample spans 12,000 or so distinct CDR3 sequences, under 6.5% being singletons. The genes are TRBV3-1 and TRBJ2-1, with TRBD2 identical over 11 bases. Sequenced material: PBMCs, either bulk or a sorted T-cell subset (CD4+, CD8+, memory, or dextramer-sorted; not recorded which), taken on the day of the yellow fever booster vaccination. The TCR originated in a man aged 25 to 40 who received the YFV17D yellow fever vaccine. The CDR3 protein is CATSPALGLAGGNEQFF. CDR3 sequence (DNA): TGTGCCACCTCCCCAGCTCTCGGGCTAGCGGGAGGCAATGAGCAGTTCTTC.